This T cell receptor beta chain emerged from a study of CD8+ T cells in alopecia areata. RNA was isolated and reverse transcribed to cDNA, the sequencing template. The repertoire was sequenced with immunoSEQ multiplex PCR; TCRdb's copy has only in-frame clones and lacks some. The sample lists about 190,000 clones, 64% seen once, with around 4.3% in the top ten. Noted treatment: oral pan-JAK inhibitor, 5-10 mg twice daily. The germline CDR1 and CDR2 sequences are SGHTA and FQGNSA. V dropped 8 bases and J dropped 3 bases, with 20 bases sitting between them. The length of the CDR3 is 16 residues. Material: CD4+ T cells sorted from blood, obtained at week 4, from a patient treated with tofacitinib. This sequence was found in a human donor with alopecia areata. The chain recombines TRBV7-2 with TRBJ1-5, with TRBD1 as a possible D gene (5 bases). CDR3 amino acids: CASVGDPGIANQPQHF. For the CDR3, the DNA is TGTGCCAGCGTAGGGGACCCGGGAATTGCCAATCAGCCCCAGCATTTT. Complete variable domain (other parts from reference TRBV7-2 and TRBJ1-5): GAGVSQSPSNKVTEKGKDVELRCDPISGHTALYWYRQSLGQGLEFLIYFQGNSAPDKSGLPSDRFSAERTGGSVSTLTIQRTQQEDSAVYLCASVGDPGIANQPQHFGDGTRLSIL.